Shown below are 8 T cell receptor beta chains from a single sample sequenced in a study of OX40 agonist ivuxolimab in advanced cancers. The table came from immunoSEQ multiplex PCR; TCRdb's copy has only in-frame clones and leaves some out. The sample lists about 25,000 clones, 80% to 90% seen once, with 35% to 50% in the top ten. The source material was CD4+ or CD8+ T cells sorted from blood, sampled in a trial of the OX40 agonist ivuxolimab. All receptors derive from an adult with an advanced solid tumor such as melanoma, head and neck, liver or kidney cancer.

The genes are TRBV28 and TRBJ2-3, with unresolved D. Germline V gene sequence: CDR1 MDHEN, CDR2 SYDVKM. The CDR3 runs 17 residues. The ends were cut back, 7 bases at V and 2 bases at J, with 22 bases in the middle. CDR3 bases: TGTGCCAGCATCTTAGGGCCAGCTAGAGGTTCCACAGATACGCAGTATTTT. It specifies CASILGPARGSTDTQYF.

A few counts support this clone. Different DNA sequences within this sample yield the same CDR3. The CDR3 sequence: CASSVGGDYGYTF. The CDR3 coding sequence is TGTGCCAGCAGCGTAGGAGGGGACTATGGCTACACCTTC. The chain uses TRBV9 and TRBJ1-2, with D perhaps TRBD1 (5 bases). Trimming removed 0 bases at V and 3 bases at J, with 6 bases between. The CDR3 covers 13 residues. Looked up from germline, CDR1 is SGDLS and CDR2 is YYNGEE.

The chain is built from TRBV7-7 and TRBJ1-4, with unresolved D. The CDR3 has 13 residues. Germline values: CDR1 SSHAT, CDR2 FNYEAQ (reference sequence). Trimming removed 5 bases from V and 6 bases from J, with 10 bases in between. The CDR3 bases are TGTGCCAGCAGCCCGGGGAGGGATGAAAAACTGTTTTTT. Encoded protein: CASSPGRDEKLFF.

The chain joins TRBV15 to TRBJ2-1; D not certain. The V end was cut by 4 bases, the J end by 1 base, with 5 bases between. CDR3 length equals 13 residues. Germline assignment: CDR1 LNHNV and CDR2 YYDKDF (reference sequence). The DNA for the CDR3 is TGTGCCACCAGCACCTTTTCCTACAATGAGCAGTTCTTC. Translation gives CATSTFSYNEQFF.

The chain employs TRBV6-5 and TRBJ2-2; 12 positions agree with TRBD1. Germline-derived CDR1 and CDR2 are MNHEY and SVGAGI. The CDR3 runs to 15 residues. V lost 6 bases and J lost 7; bases outside the gene matches: 6. The CDR3 nucleotides read TGTGCCAGCAGACAAGGGACAGGGGGCTTCGGGGAGCTGTTTTTT. It is translated as CASRQGTGGFGELFF.

V is TRBV7-2 and J is TRBJ2-5; D possibly corresponds to TRBD2 (6 bases). The DNA matches TRBJ2-7 better at its end, which makes the J call doubtful. The CDR3 runs to 16 residues. Per the germline V gene, CDR1 is SGHTA and CDR2 is FQGNSA. CDR3 amino acids: CASSAIRDSFSYEQYF. The CDR3 DNA reads TGTGCCAGCAGCGCTATCCGGGACTCCTTCTCCTACGAGCAGTACTTC.

This chain links TRBV27 with TRBJ1-4; D call uncertain. CDR1 is MNHEY, CDR2 SMNVEV, per germline (reference sequence). V was trimmed by 4 bases and J by 4 bases, leaving 13 bases between them. The CDR3 runs 15 residues. CDR3 sequence reads: CASSSPAGSNEKLFF. CDR3 sequence (DNA): TGTGCCAGCAGTTCCCCGGCGGGTAGTAATGAAAAACTGTTTTTT. Complete variable domain (other parts from reference TRBV27 and TRBJ1-4): EAQVTQNPRYLITVTGKKLTVTCSQNMNHEYMSWYRQDPGLGLRQIYYSMNVEVTDKGDVPEGYKVSRKEKRNFPLILESPSPNQTSLYFCASSSPAGSNEKLFFGSGTQLSVL.

The V and J genes are TRBV18 and TRBJ2-1; TRBD2 matches at 13 bases. Losses at the gene ends were 2 bases for V and 7 bases for J; bases not matched to a gene: 2. CDR3 length: 15 residues. Germline V gene data show CDR1 as KGHSH and CDR2 as LQKENI. The CDR3 spells CASSPGTSGMNEQFF. CDR3 DNA sequence: TGTGCCAGCTCACCAGGGACTAGCGGGATGAATGAGCAGTTCTTC.